The text below deals with one T cell receptor beta chain. Its specificity is unknown. The sample comes from a study of cytomegalovirus exposure and HLA in healthy donors. Study-wide results and limits: Apparent HLA restriction characterized most CMV-associated TCR beta chains in a later analysis. In vitro confirmation showed three CMV-associated chains to be CMV antigen specific.

PCR primers comprised 60 Vbeta and 13 Jbeta primers. Sequenced by immunoSEQ multiplex PCR; TCRdb stores in-frame clones only, minus some. The sample yields under 300,000 clones, roughly 86% seen once. The donors were healthy bone marrow donors. The sequencing input was PBMCs. The receptor's source is a woman in her thirties or forties in good health and CMV-seropositive.

The CDR3 bases are TGCAGCGTTATACTGGACAGGGCCTCTGGAAACACCATATATTTT. This translates into CSVILDRASGNTIYF. The V call is TRBV29-1, the J call TRBJ1-3; 8 nucleotides align to TRBD1. Germline CDR1 is SQVTM and CDR2 is ANQGSEA. The CDR3 runs to 15 residues. After removal of 5 bases from V and 0 bases from J, the junction contained 6 bases not matched to a gene. The variable domain in full, completed from reference TRBV29-1 and TRBJ1-3, reads SAVISQKPSRDICQRGTSLTIQCQVDSQVTMMFWYRQQPGQSLTLIATANQGSEATYESGFVIDKFPISRPNLTFSTLTVSNMSPEDSSIYLCSVILDRASGNTIYFGEGSWLTVV.